The T cell receptor (beta chain) under discussion was sequenced for a study of blood T cell repertoires in COVID-19. Turning to the study itself: Donors in the United States, Italy and Spain gave samples during acute or convalescent COVID-19. PBMCs, B-cell-depleted T cells, or T cells provided the cDNA or gDNA that made up the material.

V lost 5 bases and J 4 bases, leaving 8 bases between the germline ends. CDR1 is MDHEN and CDR2 is SYDVKM in the germline V gene. CDR3 length equals 12 residues. As for this clone: The sample contains more than one DNA sequence encoding this CDR3.

Study processing details: Nucleated cell number was recorded as an estimate derived from reference gene primer amplification. Sequencing used immunoSEQ multiplex PCR; TCRdb keeps in-frame clones, though not all of them. The DNA gave D and trimming, while V, J and clone size come from that table. The table records around 220,000 clones, 75% to 90% of them present only once. Sequencing input: peripheral blood. This TCR was recovered from a human donor in a cohort sampled during active COVID-19. The genes are TRBV28 and TRBJ1-1; tentatively, D is TRBD1 (5 bases). CDR3 sequence reads: CASSTGGTEAFF. The CDR3 DNA reads TGTGCCAGCAGTACCGGGGGCACTGAAGCTTTCTTT.